The 5 T cell receptor beta chains given below trace back to one sample, sequenced in a study of STAT5B mutations in CD4+ large granular lymphocyte leukemia (dated by TCRdb to 2022 to 2024). Library construction relied on the immunoSEQ multiplex PCR assay. TCRdb provides this immuneACCESS table in a form limited to in-frame rearrangements. Some clones are lacking; in checked studies, under half of them reflect an unresolved V gene, and why the rest are absent is not known. The sample profile shows 22,000 or so clones; more than 75% of them were found once. In total, the top ten clones hold under 10% of the sample. Sequencing was carried out using CD4+ T cells from blood buffy coats. The receptors were sampled from a human donor in good health.

The chain joins TRBV28 to TRBJ2-1, with 7 bases aligning to TRBD2. CDR1 and CDR2 (germline): MDHEN, SYDVKM. The CDR3 runs to 16 residues. J was trimmed by 5 bases and V by 6 bases; bases with no gene match: 13. This CDR3 is CASSPPGRGGNNEQFF. The CDR3 DNA sequence: TGTGCCAGCAGCCCCCCGGGGAGGGGTGGTAACAATGAGCAGTTCTTC.

The chain recombines TRBV28 with TRBJ1-2; perhaps TRBD1 as D (6 bases). CDR3 size: 14 residues. The germline V and J ends were trimmed by 7 bases and 5 bases, with 17 bases remaining between them. Germline-derived CDR1 and CDR2 are MDHEN and SYDVKM. CDR3 protein: CASTEGGIGYGYTF. In DNA form, the CDR3 reads TGTGCCAGCACGGAGGGGGGTATTGGGTATGGCTACACCTTC.

The chain recombines TRBV28 with TRBJ2-1, with D possibly being TRBD1 or TRBD2 (6 bases each). V was trimmed by 5 bases and J by 4 bases, leaving 18 bases between them. This CDR3 is built from 16 residues. Germline V gives CDR1 MDHEN, CDR2 SYDVKM. The CDR3 spells CASSTLGGGAYNEQFF. For the CDR3, the DNA is TGTGCCAGCAGTACCTTGGGGGGCGGGGCATACAATGAGCAGTTCTTC. Supplemented by reference TRBV28 and TRBJ2-1, the full variable domain reads DVKVTQSSRYLVKRTGEKVFLECVQDMDHENMFWYRQDPGLGLRLIYFSYDVKMKEKGDIPEGYSVSREKKERFSLILESASTNQTSMYLCASSTLGGGAYNEQFFGPGTRLTVL.

The chain combines TRBV5-1 with TRBJ2-5; TRBD1 aligns across 9 bases. The DNA matches TRBJ2-7 better at its end, which makes the J call doubtful. CDR3 length: 15 residues. Germline CDR1 SGHRS, CDR2 YFSETQ. The CDR3 bases are TGCGCCAGCAGCTTGACAGGGGGCTTCTCCTACGAGCAGTACTTC. This encodes CASSLTGGFSYEQYF.

This rearrangement joins TRBV5-1 to TRBJ2-1, with D uncertain. The CDR3 spans 13 residues. Per the germline V gene, CDR1 is SGHRS and CDR2 is YFSETQ. Trimming removed 2 bases from V and 5 bases from J, with 8 bases in between. The CDR3 loop is CASSLGRDNEQFF. The CDR3 nucleotides read TGCGCCAGCAGCTTAGGCCGCGACAATGAGCAGTTCTTC. Supplemented by reference TRBV5-1 and TRBJ2-1, the full variable domain reads KAGVTQTPRYLIKTRGQQVTLSCSPISGHRSVSWYQQTPGQGLQFLFEYFSETQRNKGNFPGRFSGRQFSNSRSEMNVSTLELGDSALYLCASSLGRDNEQFFGPGTRLTVL.